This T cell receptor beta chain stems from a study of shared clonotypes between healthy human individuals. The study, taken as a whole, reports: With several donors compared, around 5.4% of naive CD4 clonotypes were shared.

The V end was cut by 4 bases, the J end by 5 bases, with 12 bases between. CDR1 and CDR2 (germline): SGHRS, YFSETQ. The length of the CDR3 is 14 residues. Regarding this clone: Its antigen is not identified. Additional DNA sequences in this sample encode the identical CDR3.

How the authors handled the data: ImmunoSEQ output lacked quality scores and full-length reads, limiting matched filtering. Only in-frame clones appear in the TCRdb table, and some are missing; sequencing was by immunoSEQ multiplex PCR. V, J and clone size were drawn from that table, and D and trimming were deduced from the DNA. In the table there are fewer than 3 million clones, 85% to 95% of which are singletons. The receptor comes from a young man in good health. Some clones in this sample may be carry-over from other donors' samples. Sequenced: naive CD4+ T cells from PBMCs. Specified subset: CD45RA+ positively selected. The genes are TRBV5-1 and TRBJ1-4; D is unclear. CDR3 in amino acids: CASSLTTGNEKLFF. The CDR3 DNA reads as TGCGCCAGCAGCCTAACGACGGGAAATGAAAAACTGTTTTTT. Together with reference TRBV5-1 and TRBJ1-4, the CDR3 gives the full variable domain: KAGVTQTPRYLIKTRGQQVTLSCSPISGHRSVSWYQQTPGQGLQFLFEYFSETQRNKGNFPGRFSGRQFSNSRSEMNVSTLELGDSALYLCASSLTTGNEKLFFGSGTQLSVL.